This passage covers 26 T cell receptor beta chains from one sample sequenced in a study of cytomegalovirus exposure and HLA in healthy donors. Method: immunoSEQ multiplex PCR; TCRdb's copy keeps in-frame clones and lacks some. The table shows 150,000 to 200,000 clones, with around 87% occurring only once. Sequencing was done on a sample of PBMCs. All receptors come from a woman younger than 45 in good health and CMV-seronegative.

The chain employs TRBV6-5 and TRBJ1-5, with 7 bases that match TRBD1. This CDR3 comprises 15 residues. The germline V gene encodes CDR1 MNHEY and CDR2 SVGAGI. V lost 5 bases to trimming and J lost 6 bases; unmatched junction nucleotides: 10. The CDR3 region is CASSLFRDRGQPQHF. CDR3 nucleotides: TGTGCCAGCAGTCTCTTCCGGGACAGAGGTCAGCCCCAGCATTTT.

The chain couples TRBV10-3 to TRBJ2-3; TRBD2 matches 8 bases. The length of the CDR3 is 14 residues. Germline CDR1 reads ENHRY; CDR2 reads SYGVKD. V shed 11 bases, J shed 3 bases, and the junction held 10 bases outside the gene matches. CDR3 sequence: CASTGRGDTDTQYF. CDR3 bases: TGTGCCTCCACCGGGCGGGGGGATACAGATACGCAGTATTTT.

The CDR3 is CASSISLVRGRISRNTEAFF. In nucleotides, the CDR3 is TGTGCCAGTAGTATTTCGTTGGTGAGGGGGCGCATCAGTAGGAACACTGAAGCTTTCTTT. The gene calls are TRBV19 and TRBJ1-1; 7 positions match TRBD1. Germline-derived CDR1 and CDR2 are LNHDA and SQIVND (reference sequence). The CDR3 totals 20 residues. Germline trimming cut 3 bases from V and 1 base from J; bases unmatched to any gene: 20.

This chain links TRBV9 with TRBJ1-6, with D hard to call. Trimming pared 2 bases from V and 11 bases from J, leaving 11 bases between. Germline V gene lookup returns CDR1 SGDLS and CDR2 YYNGEE. The CDR3 runs to 13 residues. In DNA form, the CDR3 reads TGTGCCAGCAGCGTCGGGGTAGCGGCACCCCTCCACTTT. This encodes CASSVGVAAPLHF.

This chain joins TRBV18 and TRBJ2-7, with TRBD1 matching 7 bases. The length of the CDR3 is 16 residues. J was trimmed by 0 bases and V by 5 bases; bases with no gene match: 10. The germline gives CDR1 KGHSH, CDR2 LQKENI. DNA for the CDR3: TGTGCCAGCTCAAAAGTACGGGACAGAGACTCCTACGAGCAGTACTTC. Amino acids: CASSKVRDRDSYEQYF.

This clone was recorded once. The chain links TRBV5-1 to TRBJ2-7; D unclear. Germline CDR1 reads SGHRS; CDR2 reads YFSETQ. V lost 4 bases, J lost 3 bases, and 5 bases lay in between. This CDR3 contains 11 residues. CDR3 coding DNA: TGCGCCAGCAGCCTAAACTACGAGCAGTACTTC. Translating gives CASSLNYEQYF.

This clone has just one count. The rearrangement joins TRBV6-5 to TRBJ2-7; 12 bases are a match to TRBD1. Germline-derived CDR1 and CDR2 are MNHEY and SVGAGI. Trimming cost V 5 bases and J 0 bases; bases outside gene matches: 2. The CDR3 has 15 amino acids. The CDR3 DNA reads as TGTGCCAGCAGTGTGGGACAGGGGGCCTCCTACGAGCAGTACTTC. Translating gives CASSVGQGASYEQYF.

The chain is built from TRBV5-6 and TRBJ2-2, with D hard to call. CDR3 length: 14 residues. V was clipped by 0 bases and J by 7 bases, with 10 bases between them. From germline, CDR1 is SGHDT and CDR2 YYEEEE. Here the CDR3 DNA reads TGTGCCAGCAGCTTGGGGGCCTCCGTCGGGGAGCTGTTTTTT. The encoded protein is CASSLGASVGELFF.

This chain connects TRBV5-1 to TRBJ1-1; no clear D. The V and J ends lost 0 bases and 2 bases respectively, with 14 bases between them. Germline V gene lookup returns CDR1 SGHRS and CDR2 YFSETQ. The CDR3 totals 16 residues. CDR3 DNA: TGCGCCAGCAGCTTGGGTAGTTACAGAGACAACACTGAAGCTTTCTTT. Translating it yields CASSLGSYRDNTEAFF.

As to this clone: This may arise from a read error, as a much more abundant clone is one base away. J is TRBJ1-2 and V is TRBV6-1; D is unresolved. The CDR3 runs to 13 residues. Germline assignment: CDR1 MNHNS and CDR2 SASEGT. Trimming removed 3 bases at V and 4 bases at J, with 9 bases between. CDR3 in amino acids: CASSDRLLYGYTF. The CDR3, as DNA: TGTGCCAGCAGTGACAGGCTTCTCTATGGCTACACCTTC.

The V and J genes are TRBV18 and TRBJ1-3; TRBD1 might be the D (5 bases). The V and J ends lost 3 bases and 0 bases respectively, with 9 bases between them. Per the germline V gene, CDR1 is KGHSH and CDR2 is LQKENI. The CDR3 is made up of 15 amino acids. CDR3 amino acids: CASSPLDNSGNTIYF. CDR3 nucleotide sequence: TGTGCCAGCTCACCTCTGGACAACTCTGGAAACACCATATATTTT.

The J gene is TRBJ1-5, the V gene TRBV6-1, with 7 bases aligning to TRBD1. CDR1 is MNHNS, CDR2 SASEGT, per germline. The J segment lost 3 bases and the V segment lost 4 bases, leaving 6 bases of the junction unmatched. CDR3 length: 15 amino acids. The CDR3 DNA is TGTGCCAGCAGTGCCGGACAGGCCATCAATCAGCCCCAGCATTTT. This codes for CASSAGQAINQPQHF.

The chain uses TRBV6-4 and TRBJ2-2, with 7 bases lining up with TRBD2. The germline V gene encodes CDR1 MRHNA and CDR2 SNTAGT. J lost 1 base, V lost 3 bases, and 5 bases had no gene match. The CDR3 loop spans 16 amino acids. Here the CDR3 reads CASSESGGGNTGELFF. Written as DNA, the CDR3 is TGTGCCAGCAGTGAGTCAGGCGGGGGGAACACCGGGGAGCTGTTTTTT.

V usage is TRBV2 and J usage is TRBJ2-7, with a possible D match to TRBD2 (6 bases). The CDR3 spans 14 residues. CDR1 is SNHLY and CDR2 is FYNNEI in the germline V gene. Trimming removed 6 bases at V and 5 bases at J, with 17 bases between. As DNA, the CDR3 is TGTGCCAGCAGGTTCCCAGCGGGTCTGAACGAGCAGTACTTC. It translates to CASRFPAGLNEQYF.

The chain couples TRBV4-1 to TRBJ2-3, with TRBD1 matching 8 bases. The V segment lost 0 bases and the J segment 11 bases; nucleotides outside the gene matches: 19. The CDR3 spans 18 residues. CDR1 and CDR2 (germline): MGHRA, YSYEKL. CDR3 protein: CASSQERGTGTQGLEQYF. CDR3 DNA: TGCGCCAGCAGCCAAGAGAGGGGGACAGGCACACAGGGGTTGGAGCAGTATTTT.

There are a few counts of this clone. This rearrangement joins TRBV20-1 to TRBJ1-2; D is unresolved. CDR1 is DFQATT and CDR2 is SNEGSKA in the germline V gene (reference sequence). V lost 6 bases and J lost 4, with 9 bases in between. The CDR3 contains 11 residues. The CDR3 coding sequence is TGCAGTGCCCCCAGCGGCTATGGCTACACCTTC. It codes for CSAPSGYGYTF.

The V gene is TRBV5-1, the J gene TRBJ1-2, with D perhaps matching TRBD1 (6 bases). CDR1 SGHRS and CDR2 YFSETQ come from the germline V gene. The CDR3 covers 12 residues. Trimming pared 4 bases from V and 6 bases from J, leaving 10 bases between. This CDR3 reads CASSPAGDGYTF. The CDR3 nucleotides are TGCGCCAGCAGCCCCGCAGGGGATGGCTACACCTTC.

V gene TRBV4-1 combines with J gene TRBJ2-1; D possibly corresponds to TRBD1 (6 bases). CDR3 length: 14 amino acids. Germline CDR1 and CDR2: MGHRA and YSYEKL. V lost 0 bases, J lost 5 bases, and 8 bases lay in between. CDR3 bases: TGCGCCAGCAGCCAAGAGGGACAAGACAATGAGCAGTTCTTC. The encoded protein is CASSQEGQDNEQFF.

Of note for this clone: Other DNA sequences within the sample encode an identical CDR3. This chain links TRBV5-1 with TRBJ1-1, with D tentatively TRBD1 (5 bases). CDR3 length equals 14 residues. Trimming took off 4 bases at V and 1 base at J, with 11 bases between the two ends. CDR1 and CDR2 from the germline V gene are SGHRS and YFSETQ. The CDR3 sequence is CASSPTRGNTEAFF. CDR3 bases: TGCGCCAGCAGCCCCACAAGGGGGAACACTGAAGCTTTCTTT.

The chain joins TRBV5-1 to TRBJ2-7; 10 bases agree with TRBD1. From germline, CDR1 is SGHRS and CDR2 YFSETQ. The CDR3 sequence is 14 residues long. V was clipped by 4 bases and J by 5 bases; unmatched bases: 6. CDR3 region: CASSVRDRGHEQYF. CDR3 DNA sequence: TGCGCCAGCAGCGTCCGGGACAGGGGCCACGAGCAGTACTTC.

CDR3 bases: TGTGCCAGCAGCCCCTTGGGGGCAGGGAATGAGCAGTTCTTC. Translation: CASSPLGAGNEQFF. The rearrangement joins TRBV7-9 to TRBJ2-1, with D possibly being TRBD1 (6 bases). Looked up from germline, CDR1 is SEHNR and CDR2 is FQNEAQ (reference sequence). Trimming cost V 5 bases and J 7 bases, with 15 bases left between them. The CDR3 sequence is 14 residues long.

The V and J genes are TRBV10-1 and TRBJ2-7, with TRBD2 matching 13 bases. Trimming removed 6 bases from V and 5 bases from J; junction bases left unmatched: 7. The germline CDR1 and CDR2 sequences are WNHNN and SYGVQD (reference sequence). The CDR3 sequence is 15 residues long. CDR3: CASSQGLAGTDEQYF. The CDR3 DNA reads as TGCGCCAGCAGCCAGGGACTAGCGGGAACTGACGAGCAGTACTTC.

The chain combines TRBV4-1 with TRBJ2-5; TRBD2 matches 14 bases. Losses at the gene ends were 1 base for V and 2 bases for J; bases not matched to a gene: 12. The CDR3 runs 20 residues. The V gene's germline CDR1 is MGHRA and CDR2 YSYEKL. The CDR3 DNA reads as TGCGCCAGCAGCCAAGGTTTCGGGACTAGCGGGGGTGGGGAACAAGAGACCCAGTACTTC. This gives the protein CASSQGFGTSGGGEQETQYF.

V gene TRBV5-1 combines with J gene TRBJ1-1; the D is unclear. Germline V lookup: CDR1 SGHRS, CDR2 YFSETQ. The V end was cut by 0 bases, the J end by 7 bases, with 16 bases between. This CDR3 contains 15 residues. The CDR3 reads CASSLEVLEAGEAFF. In nucleotides, the CDR3 is TGCGCCAGCAGCTTGGAGGTATTGGAGGCAGGTGAAGCTTTCTTT.

The chain recombines TRBV2 with TRBJ1-5, with a tentative D call TRBD1 (6 bases). Germline assignment: CDR1 SNHLY and CDR2 FYNNEI. Trimming shortened V by 7 bases and J by 2 bases, and 9 bases separated the two germline ends. The CDR3 runs 13 residues. The CDR3 loop is CASKGGRNQPQHF. The CDR3 coding sequence is TGTGCCAGCAAAGGGGGTCGCAATCAGCCCCAGCATTTT.

The chain recombines TRBV5-6 with TRBJ1-5; D possibly corresponds to TRBD1 (6 bases). The germline gives CDR1 SGHDT, CDR2 YYEEEE. The CDR3 is 16 amino acids. V lost 3 bases to trimming and J lost 0 bases, with 13 bases between them. The DNA for the CDR3 is TGTGCCAGCAGCTGGGGGGGCATTTATAGCAATCAGCCCCAGCATTTT. It specifies CASSWGGIYSNQPQHF.